The 31 T cell receptor beta chains presented below share a single source sample, sequenced in a study of spatial heterogeneity in lung cancer. TCRdb re-analysed the 5' RACE reads in MiXCR, keeping a single row per CDR3 protein. This sample has some 47,000 distinct CDR3 sequences, with approximately 7.6% found just once. Stated time point: sample taken at primary tumor resection. Whole RNA, isolated from tumor, nontumor lung or frozen PBMC, was sequenced without prior sorting. Specimen: PBMCs, collected at surgery. These receptors were collected from a female donor with early-stage non-small cell lung cancer.

The chain has TRBV10-3 and TRBJ2-1, with a tentative D call TRBD1 (5 bases). The CDR3 loop spans 12 amino acids. Germline values: CDR1 ENHRY, CDR2 SYGVKD. V gave up 8 bases and J gave up 8 bases, with 13 bases separating them. Written as DNA, the CDR3 is TGTGCCATCGCTCCAGGGAAAGATGAGCAGTTCTTC. Its translation is CAIAPGKDEQFF.

The sample holds a few counts of this clonotype. V and J are TRBV28 and TRBJ2-7, with TRBD2 matching over 9 bases. The germline V gene has CDR1 MDHEN and CDR2 SYDVKM. CDR3 size: 16 residues. V lost 4 bases to trimming and J lost 6 bases; unmatched junction nucleotides: 13. The DNA for the CDR3 is TGTGCCAGCAGTTCCCCGGCGGCGGGGGGGCAGGGCGAGCAGTACTTC. This translates into CASSSPAAGGQGEQYF. The variable domain in full, completed from reference TRBV28 and TRBJ2-7, reads DVKVTQSSRYLVKRTGEKVFLECVQDMDHENMFWYRQDPGLGLRLIYFSYDVKMKEKGDIPEGYSVSREKKERFSLILESASTNQTSMYLCASSSPAAGGQGEQYFGPGTRLTVT.

The chain has TRBV19 and TRBJ1-5; 7 bases are shared with TRBD1. The CDR3 consists of 13 residues. CDR1 is LNHDA, CDR2 SQIVND, per germline (reference sequence). Trimming took 6 bases from V and 5 from J; bases not matched to a gene: 4. The CDR3 is CASRGQTYQPQHF. CDR3 in DNA: TGTGCCAGTAGGGGACAGACTTATCAGCCCCAGCATTTT.

This clonotype was observed many times. This chain joins TRBV4-1 and TRBJ1-2, with D uncertain. Germline CDR1 reads MGHRA; CDR2 reads YSYEKL. The CDR3 runs 14 residues. The V end was cut by 1 base, the J end by 3 bases, with 9 bases between. The CDR3: CASSQGQSDYGYTF. The CDR3 bases are TGCGCCAGCAGCCAAGGGCAGTCCGACTATGGCTACACCTTC.

The sample holds many counts of this clonotype. The V gene is TRBV3-1, the J gene TRBJ2-1; D unclear. Trimming took 1 base from V and 9 from J, leaving 4 bases between them. Germline V CDR1 and CDR2: LGHDT, YNNKEL (reference sequence). The CDR3 is made up of 11 amino acids. CDR3 bases: TGTGCCAGCAGCCAAGCGGGTGAGCAGTTCTTC. Translation gives CASSQAGEQFF.

The chain is built from TRBV7-9 and TRBJ2-5; TRBD2 agrees at 8 bases. With V trimmed by 5 bases and J by 5 bases, 7 bases remained unmatched. This CDR3 comprises 14 residues. Germline V gene lookup returns CDR1 SEHNR and CDR2 FQNEAQ (reference sequence). CDR3 region: CASSTGGGMETQYF. CDR3 in DNA: TGTGCCAGCAGCACAGGCGGGGGGATGGAGACCCAGTACTTC.

This clonotype has a count of ten or more. The J gene is TRBJ2-7, the V gene TRBV11-1; unclear D gene. Germline V gene sequence: CDR1 SGHAT, CDR2 FQDESV (reference sequence). Trimming removed 1 base from V and 3 bases from J, with 13 bases in between. The CDR3 runs to 15 residues. CDR3 coding DNA: TGTGCCAGCAGCTTAGGGCCAGGCCTCCTCTACGAGCAGTACTTC. The encoded protein is CASSLGPGLLYEQYF.

Many counts were recorded for this clonotype. This chain uses TRBV12-3 or TRBV12-4 with TRBJ2-3; 11 nucleotides line up with TRBD2. Trimming removed 6 bases from V and 4 bases from J; junction bases left unmatched: 9. The CDR3 runs to 16 residues. The CDR3 nucleotides are TGTGCCAGCAGCCGAGATAGACTAGCGGGGTCAGATACGCAGTATTTT. This sequence encodes CASSRDRLAGSDTQYF.

This clonotype was detected only a few times. This chain uses TRBV7-6 with TRBJ2-7; D possibly corresponds to TRBD1 (6 bases). This CDR3 has 14 amino acids. Germline V gene lookup returns CDR1 SGHVS and CDR2 FNYEAQ. Trimming stripped 1 base from V and 2 bases from J, with 9 bases between. The CDR3 sequence: CASSLVEGAYEQYF. CDR3 coding DNA: TGTGCCAGCAGCTTAGTTGAGGGGGCCTACGAGCAGTACTTC. The full variable domain, completed using reference TRBV7-6 and TRBJ2-7, is GAGVSQSPRYKVTKRGQDVALRCDPISGHVSLYWYRQALGQGPEFLTYFNYEAQQDKSGLPNDRFSAERPEGSISTLTIQRTEQRDSAMYRCASSLVEGAYEQYFGPGTRLTVT.

The chain couples TRBV30 to TRBJ2-7, with D uncertain. This CDR3 is built from 11 residues. Germline CDR1 GTSNPN, CDR2 SVGIG (reference sequence). The V end was cut by 8 bases, the J end by 3 bases, with 11 bases between. Here the CDR3 DNA reads TGTGCCGGACGAAGTGGCTACGAGCAGTACTTC. Amino acid sequence: CAGRSGYEQYF.

This clonotype was seen repeatedly, ten times or more. V and J are TRBV12-3 or TRBV12-4 and TRBJ2-2; 14 bases line up with TRBD2. The CDR3 contains 19 residues. The trim removed 6 bases at V and 0 bases at J, leaving 9 bases unmatched. CDR3 protein: CASRGPGLAGGSNTGELFF. CDR3 sequence (DNA): TGTGCCAGCAGGGGCCCAGGACTAGCGGGGGGATCGAACACCGGGGAGCTGTTTTTT.

The table lists this clonotype with many counts. J is TRBJ1-5 and V is TRBV7-2; D may be TRBD1 (5 bases). Trimming pared 5 bases from V and 1 base from J, leaving 12 bases between. The CDR3 consists of 15 residues. Germline-derived CDR1 and CDR2 are SGHTA and FQGNSA. In DNA, the CDR3 is TGTGCCAGCAGCACCAGGGTGTCGAGCAATCAGCCCCAGCATTTT. It is translated as CASSTRVSSNQPQHF.

This clonotype was seen at least ten times. This chain connects TRBV20-1 to TRBJ2-1; TRBD2 matches 7 bases. This CDR3 is 14 amino acids long. The germline V gene encodes CDR1 DFQATT and CDR2 SNEGSKA (reference sequence). Germline trimming cut 6 bases from V and 4 bases from J; bases unmatched to any gene: 9. CDR3 nucleotide sequence: TGCAGTGCCAGCGGGACTCCCCTATACAATGAGCAGTTCTTC. This translates into CSASGTPLYNEQFF.

This clonotype came up many times. V gene TRBV28 combines with J gene TRBJ1-2; 9 bases are a match to TRBD1. The CDR3 totals 16 residues. Per the germline V gene, CDR1 is MDHEN and CDR2 is SYDVKM. V lost 7 bases to trimming and J lost 7 bases; unmatched junction nucleotides: 16. CDR3 DNA: TGTGCCAGCACTCACCCGCCGGGACAGGGTGGTGGTGGCTACACCTTC. Translated, it gives CASTHPPGQGGGGYTF.

This clonotype turned up a few times. The chain recombines TRBV6-1 with TRBJ2-7; 7 bases match TRBD2. The germline gives CDR1 MNHNS, CDR2 SASEGT. J lost 9 bases, V lost 5 bases, and 10 bases had no gene match. This CDR3 is built from 13 residues. This CDR3 reads CASSRTQGGWQYF. Written as DNA, the CDR3 is TGTGCCAGCAGTAGGACGCAGGGAGGGTGGCAGTACTTC.

V is TRBV6-5 and J is TRBJ2-3, with 12 nucleotides matching TRBD2. This CDR3 contains 17 residues. Looked up from germline, CDR1 is MNHEY and CDR2 is SVGAGI. V lost 6 bases and J lost 2; bases outside the gene matches: 9. CDR3 sequence reads: CASRSLLAGGYTDTQYF. The CDR3 DNA reads TGTGCCAGCAGAAGTTTACTAGCGGGGGGATACACAGATACGCAGTATTTT.

The chain joins TRBV7-3 to TRBJ2-2, with D possibly being TRBD1 or TRBD2 (6 bases each). The germline CDR1 and CDR2 sequences are SGHTA and FQGTGA. Between the trimmed V and J ends, which lost 3 bases and 6 bases, there was a span of 11 bases. The CDR3 is 14 amino acids. CDR3 sequence: CASSLRGVSGELFF. CDR3 bases: TGTGCCAGCAGCTTGAGGGGGGTTTCCGGGGAGCTGTTTTTT.

This clonotype was detected a few times. This chain uses TRBV20-1 with TRBJ1-1, with D perhaps TRBD1 (6 bases). The CDR3 is made up of 14 amino acids. With 3 bases removed from V and 1 base from J, the gap between germline ends came to 12 bases. Germline V gene lookup returns CDR1 DFQATT and CDR2 SNEGSKA (reference sequence). The CDR3 nucleotides are TGCAGTGCTAGCCGACAGGCGGGGAACACTGAAGCTTTCTTT. This codes for CSASRQAGNTEAFF.

This clonotype has a count of ten or more. The chain carries TRBV4-2 and TRBJ2-7, with D tentatively TRBD1 (5 bases). Trimming removed 0 bases at V and 2 bases at J, with 11 bases between. CDR1 is LGHNA, CDR2 YNFKEQ, per germline. This CDR3 comprises 15 residues. The CDR3 coding sequence is TGTGCCAGCAGCCAAGATGATTCAGGGACCTACGAGCAGTACTTC. This translates into CASSQDDSGTYEQYF.

This clonotype came up many times. The rearrangement uses TRBV12-3 or TRBV12-4 and TRBJ2-1; TRBD2 matches 12 bases. The CDR3 runs 16 residues. V lost 5 bases, J lost 4 bases, and 6 bases stayed unmatched. CDR3 region: CASSPRTSGGYNEQFF. The CDR3 bases are TGTGCCAGCAGTCCCCGAACTAGCGGGGGGTACAATGAGCAGTTCTTC.

This chain connects TRBV24-1 to TRBJ2-7, with 9 positions matching TRBD1. Trimming cost V 2 bases and J 5 bases; bases outside gene matches: 6. Germline V gives CDR1 KGHDR, CDR2 SFDVKD. The CDR3 is made up of 15 amino acids. The CDR3 region is CATSDSKQGAHEQYF. CDR3 coding DNA: TGTGCCACCAGTGATTCAAAACAGGGGGCGCACGAGCAGTACTTC.

The genes are TRBV27 and TRBJ1-6, with unresolved D. Trimming removed 6 bases at V and 5 bases at J, with 5 bases between. The CDR3 has 12 amino acids. Germline loops: CDR1 MNHEY, CDR2 SMNVEV (reference sequence). CDR3 sequence reads: CASSRNNSPLHF. The CDR3 coding sequence is TGTGCCAGCAGCCGGAATAATTCACCCCTCCACTTT.

This clonotype was observed a handful of times. This chain uses TRBV19 with TRBJ1-3; weak D call: TRBD1 (6 bases). The CDR3 contains 14 residues. V shed 3 bases and J shed 4 bases, with 10 bases lying between them. Germline V gene lookup returns CDR1 LNHDA and CDR2 SQIVND (reference sequence). The CDR3 bases are TGTGCCAGTAGTATCGGACAGCCGGGAAACACCATATATTTT. Translation: CASSIGQPGNTIYF.

This rearrangement joins TRBV28 to TRBJ2-7, with TRBD2 matching over 7 bases. Germline values: CDR1 MDHEN, CDR2 SYDVKM. V gave up 10 bases and J gave up 4 bases; unmatched junction bases: 10. The CDR3 has 13 residues. CDR3 bases: TGTGCCACGAGCGGGGTCCCGGGGTACGAGCAGTACTTC. This gives the protein CATSGVPGYEQYF. The variable domain in full, with the rest retrieved from reference TRBV28 and TRBJ2-7, is DVKVTQSSRYLVKRTGEKVFLECVQDMDHENMFWYRQDPGLGLRLIYFSYDVKMKEKGDIPEGYSVSREKKERFSLILESASTNQTSMYLCATSGVPGYEQYFGPGTRLTVT.

This chain links TRBV7-2 with TRBJ2-5, with 10 bases fitting TRBD2. CDR3 size: 15 residues. Looked up from germline, CDR1 is SGHTA and CDR2 is FQGNSA. J gave up 2 bases and V 4 bases, and 4 bases lay outside the gene matches. CDR3: CASSWSGGEQETQYF. DNA for the CDR3: TGTGCCAGCAGCTGGAGCGGGGGGGAACAAGAGACCCAGTACTTC.

There are many counts of this clonotype. This rearrangement joins TRBV7-8 to TRBJ2-7; possible D gene TRBD2, 5 bases. Trimming cost V 1 base and J 4 bases, with 11 bases left between them. The germline CDR1 and CDR2 sequences are SGHVS and FQNEAQ. The CDR3 is made up of 14 amino acids. CDR3 sequence (DNA): TGTGCCAGCAGCTTAGGAGTCACGGGGTACGAGCAGTACTTC. Translated, it gives CASSLGVTGYEQYF.

This clonotype has ten or more counts. J is TRBJ1-2 and V is TRBV2, with no clear D. V shed 6 bases and J shed 2 bases, with 7 bases lying between them. The CDR3 is 12 residues long. Per germline, CDR1 SNHLY and CDR2 FYNNEI. The CDR3 loop reads CASRAANYGYTF. The CDR3 bases are TGTGCCAGCAGGGCCGCGAACTATGGCTACACCTTC.

This clonotype was detected many times. V usage is TRBV27 and J usage is TRBJ2-7; D may be TRBD1 (6 bases). CDR1 is MNHEY, CDR2 SMNVEV, per germline (reference sequence). This CDR3 is built from 15 residues. Trimming stripped 6 bases from V and 1 base from J, with 16 bases between. The CDR3 bases are TGTGCCAGCAGCCCCCGGAGGACAGAATCCTACGAGCAGTACTTC. It yields the protein CASSPRRTESYEQYF.

This clonotype came up a few times. The chain is built from TRBV7-2 and TRBJ2-3, with 8 positions matching TRBD1. Germline V gene lookup returns CDR1 SGHTA and CDR2 FQGNSA. V lost 4 bases to trimming and J lost 6 bases; unmatched junction nucleotides: 12. CDR3 length equals 16 residues. The CDR3 coding sequence is TGTGCCAGCAGCTCCCCTGACAGGGGCAATAGGGATACGCAGTATTTT. This translates into CASSSPDRGNRDTQYF.

This clonotype occurred many times. The chain links TRBV20-1 to TRBJ2-7, with no clear D. In germline, CDR1 is DFQATT, CDR2 SNEGSKA (reference sequence). The germline V and J ends were trimmed by 3 bases and 1 base, with 13 bases remaining between them. This CDR3 contains 14 residues. CDR3 sequence (DNA): TGCAGTGCTAGTCCCCCCCAATCTTCCTACGAGCAGTACTTC. As protein: CSASPPQSSYEQYF.

This clonotype has a handful of counts. V and J are TRBV4-2 and TRBJ1-4; TRBD1 matches at 7 bases. Germline CDR1 is LGHNA and CDR2 is YNFKEQ. The CDR3 is made up of 15 amino acids. V gave up 6 bases and J gave up 0 bases; unmatched junction bases: 4. Here the CDR3 reads CASRLTGTTNEKLFF. For the CDR3, the DNA is TGTGCCAGCAGACTGACAGGGACAACTAATGAAAAACTGTTTTTT.